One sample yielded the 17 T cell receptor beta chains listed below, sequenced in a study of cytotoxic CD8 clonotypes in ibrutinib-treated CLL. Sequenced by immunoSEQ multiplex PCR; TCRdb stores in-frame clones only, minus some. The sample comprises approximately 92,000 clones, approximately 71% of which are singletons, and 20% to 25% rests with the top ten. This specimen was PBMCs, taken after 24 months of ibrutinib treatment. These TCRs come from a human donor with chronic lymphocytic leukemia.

The CDR3 loop reads CSGAQSSGNEQFF. The DNA for the CDR3 is TGCAGCGGTGCCCAGAGTAGCGGCAATGAGCAGTTCTTC. This chain joins TRBV29-1 and TRBJ2-1; D might be TRBD2 (6 bases). Germline CDR1 reads SQVTM; CDR2 reads ANQGSEA. V was trimmed by 7 bases and J by 6 bases, leaving 16 bases between them. CDR3 length: 13 amino acids.

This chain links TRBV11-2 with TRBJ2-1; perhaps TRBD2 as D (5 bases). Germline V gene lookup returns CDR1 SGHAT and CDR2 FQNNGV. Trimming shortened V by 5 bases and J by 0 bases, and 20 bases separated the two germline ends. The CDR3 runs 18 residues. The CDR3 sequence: CASSGRGSESYSYNEQFF. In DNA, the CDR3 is TGTGCCAGCAGCGGACGGGGTAGCGAATCATACTCCTACAATGAGCAGTTCTTC.

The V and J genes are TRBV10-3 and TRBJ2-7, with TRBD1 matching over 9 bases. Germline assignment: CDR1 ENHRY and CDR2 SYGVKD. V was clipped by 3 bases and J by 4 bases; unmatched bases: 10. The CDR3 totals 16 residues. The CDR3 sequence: CAISDPGQGRGYEQYF. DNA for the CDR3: TGTGCCATCAGTGATCCGGGACAGGGACGAGGGTACGAGCAGTACTTC.

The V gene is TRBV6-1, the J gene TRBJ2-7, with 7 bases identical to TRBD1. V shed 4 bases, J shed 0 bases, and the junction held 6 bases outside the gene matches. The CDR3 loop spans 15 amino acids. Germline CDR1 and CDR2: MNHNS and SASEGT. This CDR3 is CASSVRDSDSYEQYF. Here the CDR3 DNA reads TGTGCCAGCAGTGTCCGGGACAGCGACTCCTACGAGCAGTACTTC.

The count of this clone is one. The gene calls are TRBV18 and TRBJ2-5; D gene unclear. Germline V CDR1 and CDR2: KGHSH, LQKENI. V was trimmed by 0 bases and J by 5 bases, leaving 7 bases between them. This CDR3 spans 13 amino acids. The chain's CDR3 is CASSPPGSETQYF. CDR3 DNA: TGTGCCAGCTCACCACCGGGGTCGGAGACCCAGTACTTC.

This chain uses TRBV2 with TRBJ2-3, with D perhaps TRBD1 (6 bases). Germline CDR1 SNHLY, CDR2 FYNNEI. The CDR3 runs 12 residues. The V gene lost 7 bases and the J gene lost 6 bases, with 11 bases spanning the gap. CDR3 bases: TGTGCCAGCAAGGTGGGGGCGGATACGCAGTATTTT. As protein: CASKVGADTQYF.

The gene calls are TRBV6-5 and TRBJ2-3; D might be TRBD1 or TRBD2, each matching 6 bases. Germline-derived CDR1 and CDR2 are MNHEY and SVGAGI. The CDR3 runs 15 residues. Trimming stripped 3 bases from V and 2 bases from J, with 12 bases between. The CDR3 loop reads CASSYGGHSTDTQYF. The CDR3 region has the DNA TGTGCCAGCAGTTATGGGGGGCACTCCACAGATACGCAGTATTTT.

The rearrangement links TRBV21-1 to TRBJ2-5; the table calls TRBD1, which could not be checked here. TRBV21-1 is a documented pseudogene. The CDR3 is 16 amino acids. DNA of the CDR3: TGTGCCAGCAGCAATTTTTCAAATACAGTCCAAGAGACCCAGTACTTC. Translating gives CASSNFSNTVQETQYF.

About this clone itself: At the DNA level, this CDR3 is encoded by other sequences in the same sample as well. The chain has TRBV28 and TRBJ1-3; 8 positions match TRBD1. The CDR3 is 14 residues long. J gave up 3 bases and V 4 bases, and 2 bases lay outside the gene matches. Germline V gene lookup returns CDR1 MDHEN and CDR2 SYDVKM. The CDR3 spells CASSSGGGGNTIYF. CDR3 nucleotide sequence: TGTGCCAGCAGTTCAGGGGGCGGTGGAAACACCATATATTTT.

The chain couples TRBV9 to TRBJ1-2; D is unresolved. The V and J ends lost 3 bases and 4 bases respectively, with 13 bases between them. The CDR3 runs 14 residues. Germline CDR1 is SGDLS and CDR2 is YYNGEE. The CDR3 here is CASSGSRKSYGYTF. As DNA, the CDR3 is TGTGCCAGCAGCGGGTCGCGAAAGAGCTATGGCTACACCTTC.

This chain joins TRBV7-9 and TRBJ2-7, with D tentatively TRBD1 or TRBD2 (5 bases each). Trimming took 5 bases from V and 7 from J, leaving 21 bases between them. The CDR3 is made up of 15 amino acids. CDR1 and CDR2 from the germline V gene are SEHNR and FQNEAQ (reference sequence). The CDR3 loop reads CASSISVGGLGEQYF. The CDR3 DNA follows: TGTGCCAGCAGCATTTCCGTTGGGGGTCTCGGGGAGCAGTACTTC. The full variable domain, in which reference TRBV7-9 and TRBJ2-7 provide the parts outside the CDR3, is DTGVSQNPRHKITKRGQNVTFRCDPISEHNRLYWYRQTLGQGPEFLTYFQNEAQLEKSRLLSDRFSAERPKGSFSTLEIQRTEQGDSAMYLCASSISVGGLGEQYFGPGTRLTVT.

As DNA, the CDR3 is TGTGCCAGCTCACCACCCGGGCCACAGGGGGCCTACGAGCAGTACTTC. It encodes CASSPPGPQGAYEQYF. The chain combines TRBV18 with TRBJ2-7; the match to TRBD1 covers 8 bases. Germline-derived CDR1 and CDR2 are KGHSH and LQKENI. J was trimmed by 2 bases and V by 0 bases; bases with no gene match: 6. This CDR3 has 16 amino acids.

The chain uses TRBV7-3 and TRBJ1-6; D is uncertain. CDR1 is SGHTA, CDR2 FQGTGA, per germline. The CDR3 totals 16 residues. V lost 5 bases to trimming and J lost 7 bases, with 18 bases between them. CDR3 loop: CASSTDPRATNSPLHF. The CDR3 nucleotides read TGTGCCAGCAGCACTGACCCGCGGGCCACCAATTCACCCCTCCACTTT.

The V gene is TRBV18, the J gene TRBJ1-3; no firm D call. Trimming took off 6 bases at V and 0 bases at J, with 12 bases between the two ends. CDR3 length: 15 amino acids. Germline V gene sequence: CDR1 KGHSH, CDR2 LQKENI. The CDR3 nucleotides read TGTGCCAGCTCTATCTCGGCAGCCTCTGGAAACACCATATATTTT. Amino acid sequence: CASSISAASGNTIYF.

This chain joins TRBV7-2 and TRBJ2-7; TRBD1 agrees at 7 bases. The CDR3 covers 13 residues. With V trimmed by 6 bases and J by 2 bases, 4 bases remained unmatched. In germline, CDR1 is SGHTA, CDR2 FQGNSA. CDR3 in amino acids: CASRSGTAYEQYF. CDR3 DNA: TGTGCCAGCAGGTCCGGGACAGCCTACGAGCAGTACTTC.

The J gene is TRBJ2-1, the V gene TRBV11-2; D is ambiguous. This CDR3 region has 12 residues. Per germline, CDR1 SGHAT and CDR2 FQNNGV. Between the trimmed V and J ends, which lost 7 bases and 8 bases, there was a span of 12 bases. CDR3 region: CASTSYVYEQFF. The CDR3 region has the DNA TGTGCCAGCACCTCTTATGTCTATGAGCAGTTCTTC.

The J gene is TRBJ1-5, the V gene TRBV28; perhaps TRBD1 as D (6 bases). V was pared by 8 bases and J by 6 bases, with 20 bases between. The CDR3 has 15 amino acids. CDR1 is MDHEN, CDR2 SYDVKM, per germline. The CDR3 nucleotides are TGTGCCAGCGGAACGCCGGGGGCACCCGGTCAGCCCCAGCATTTT. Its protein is CASGTPGAPGQPQHF.